This T cell receptor (beta chain) comes out of a study of patients and donors after allogeneic stem cell transplantation. Germline assignment: CDR1 MNHNY and CDR2 SVGAGI (reference sequence). With 0 bases removed from V and 3 bases from J, the gap between germline ends came to 7 bases. This CDR3 has 14 amino acids. A single record per CDR3 protein comes from TCRdb applying MiXCR to the RT-PCR reads. The sample has roughly 200,000 distinct CDR3 sequences; 35% to 50% are singletons. The source is a human donor who was either an allogeneic HSCT recipient or a stem cell or donor lymphocyte infusion donor (not recorded which). It is not recorded whose cells these are; they may come from a transplant donor. The sequenced sample was blood, either unsorted or a sorted T cell fraction (not recorded which). The V gene is TRBV6-6, the J gene TRBJ2-3; D possibly corresponds to TRBD1 (5 bases). The CDR3 reads CASSYSGRTDTQYF. The CDR3 region has the DNA TGTGCCAGCAGTTACTCGGGGCGGACAGATACGCAGTATTTT.